The 29 T cell receptor beta chains reported below all come from one sample, sequenced in a study of human CD8 memory T cell subsets. Investigators built TCR beta libraries using UMI-labeled 5' RACE. TCRdb used MiXCR to reprocess the 5' RACE reads, holding one entry per CDR3 protein. The sample shows thousands of distinct CDR3 sequences, 3.9% of them seen only once. Sequenced: CD8+ T cells from PBMCs. The receptors stem from a human donor in good health.

This clonotype was observed many times. V is TRBV5-6 and J is TRBJ2-5, with TRBD2 identical over 13 bases. Trimming at V came to 3 bases and at J to 2 bases, leaving 4 bases not matched to a gene. The CDR3 sequence is 16 residues long. Germline CDR1 SGHDT, CDR2 YYEEEE. The CDR3 sequence is CASSSTSGGAQETQYF. CDR3 DNA sequence: TGTGCCAGCAGCTCCACTAGCGGGGGGGCACAAGAGACCCAGTACTTC.

This clonotype was detected many times. J is TRBJ2-7 and V is TRBV11-3, with D maybe TRBD2 (7 bases). The CDR3 contains 14 residues. Germline V lookup: CDR1 SGHNT, CDR2 YENEEA. With 1 base removed from V and 2 bases from J, the gap between germline ends came to 9 bases. This CDR3 reads CASSLGGGAYEQYF. The CDR3 DNA is TGTGCCAGCAGCTTAGGGGGGGGCGCCTACGAGCAGTACTTC.

There are a few counts of this clonotype. The gene calls are TRBV6-5 and TRBJ2-6; the D call may be TRBD1 or TRBD2 (6 bases each). V was shortened by 0 bases and J by 3 bases, with 21 bases between the two germline ends. The CDR3 totals 20 residues. CDR1 and CDR2 (germline): MNHEY, SVGAGI. CDR3 nucleotides: TGTGCCAGCAGTTACTCCCTCGTCACTCCGGGGGCGTATGGGGCCAACGTCCTGACTTTC. The encoded protein is CASSYSLVTPGAYGANVLTF.

Judged by abundance, this clonotype is medium-sized. This chain connects TRBV7-9 to TRBJ1-1; no reliable D call. With 8 bases removed from V and 4 bases from J, the gap between germline ends came to 11 bases. The CDR3 runs to 12 residues. The V gene's germline CDR1 is SEHNR and CDR2 FQNEAQ (reference sequence). The CDR3 DNA sequence: TGTGCCAGCCTTGGTCACCGCACTGAAGCTTTCTTT. Translated, it gives CASLGHRTEAFF.

The chain carries TRBV20-1 and TRBJ2-1; 13 nucleotides agree with TRBD2. Germline V lookup: CDR1 DFQATT, CDR2 SNEGSKA (reference sequence). CDR3 length: 16 residues. The V segment lost 4 bases and the J segment 5 bases; nucleotides outside the gene matches: 8. Here the CDR3 DNA reads TGCAGTGCTACTAACCCGACTAGCGGGGGGAACAATGAGCAGTTCTTC. This translates into CSATNPTSGGNNEQFF.

This clonotype was picked up many times. This chain links TRBV18 with TRBJ1-1, with TRBD1 matching 7 bases. V lost 1 base, J lost 5 bases, and 4 bases stayed unmatched. The CDR3 sequence is 14 residues long. Germline V gene lookup returns CDR1 KGHSH and CDR2 LQKENI. CDR3 nucleotide sequence: TGTGCCAGCTCACCACTGGACAGGTCGACTGAAGCTTTCTTT. This codes for CASSPLDRSTEAFF.

In its sample, this clonotype was seen many times. This chain joins TRBV28 and TRBJ2-2; the match to TRBD2 covers 7 bases. The CDR3 runs to 15 residues. V lost 6 bases, J lost 6 bases, and 10 bases stayed unmatched. The germline CDR1 and CDR2 sequences are MDHEN and SYDVKM. The DNA for the CDR3 is TGTGCCAGCAGCGCCACGGCGGGGGAGCCCGGGGAGCTGTTTTTT. Protein: CASSATAGEPGELFF. Full variable domain (outside the CDR3, taken from reference TRBV28 and TRBJ2-2): DVKVTQSSRYLVKRTGEKVFLECVQDMDHENMFWYRQDPGLGLRLIYFSYDVKMKEKGDIPEGYSVSREKKERFSLILESASTNQTSMYLCASSATAGEPGELFFGEGSRLTVL.

In regard to this clonotype: A much larger clone differs from this one at a single base, so this may be a read error. The chain combines TRBV27 with TRBJ1-1; the match to TRBD1 covers 7 bases. In germline, CDR1 is MNHEY, CDR2 SMNVEV (reference sequence). The CDR3 loop spans 15 amino acids. The CDR3 protein is CASSLIQGIVTEAIF. Written as DNA, the CDR3 is TGTGCCAGCAGTTTGATACAGGGGATTGTAACTGAAGCTATCTTT.

This clonotype has ten or more counts. The gene calls are TRBV12-3 or TRBV12-4 and TRBJ2-7, with D perhaps TRBD1 (5 bases). Deletions cut 6 bases from V and 2 bases from J, with 11 bases between. The CDR3 loop spans 13 amino acids. CDR3 in DNA: TGTGCCAGCAGCCTGACGGACACCTACGAGCAGTACTTC. It is translated as CASSLTDTYEQYF.

There are many counts of this clonotype. V usage is TRBV13 and J usage is TRBJ2-7; D is undetermined. Germline CDR1 PRHDT, CDR2 FYEKMQ (reference sequence). CDR3 length: 14 residues. Between the trimmed V and J ends, which lost 6 bases and 0 bases, there was a span of 12 bases. Written as DNA, the CDR3 is TGTGCCAGCAGTAATCGGATGAGCTCCTACGAGCAGTACTTC. It yields the protein CASSNRMSSYEQYF.

This clonotype has a count of ten or more. The chain has TRBV12-3 or TRBV12-4 and TRBJ2-5; TRBD1 matches at 10 bases. CDR3 size: 14 residues. The V and J ends lost 6 bases and 0 bases, in that order; junction bases with no gene match: 1. The CDR3 DNA reads TGTGCCAGCAGGGGACAGGGGTACCAAGAGACCCAGTACTTC. It codes for CASRGQGYQETQYF.

This clonotype was picked up many times. V gene TRBV6-1 combines with J gene TRBJ2-5; possibly TRBD2 for D (5 bases). V gave up 0 bases and J gave up 2 bases, with 19 bases separating them. The germline gives CDR1 MNHNS, CDR2 SASEGT. The CDR3 length is 18 residues. The CDR3: CASSEAIVDYTRQETQYF. The CDR3 DNA reads as TGTGCCAGCAGTGAAGCGATTGTAGATTATACTAGACAAGAGACCCAGTACTTC.

This clonotype was recorded many times. The chain uses TRBV20-1 and TRBJ2-2; D might be TRBD2 (6 bases). V lost 4 bases and J 4 bases, leaving 10 bases between the germline ends. Germline-derived CDR1 and CDR2 are DFQATT and SNEGSKA (reference sequence). The CDR3 consists of 13 residues. CDR3 DNA sequence: TGCAGTGCTACCGGGACTTTCACCGGGGAGCTGTTTTTT. Its translation is CSATGTFTGELFF.

Concerning this clonotype itself: A much larger clone lies one base from this, so it may be a read error. The chain is built from TRBV4-1 and TRBJ2-7, with 8 nucleotides matching TRBD1. The J segment lost 6 bases and the V segment lost 4 bases, leaving 11 bases of the junction unmatched. The length of the CDR3 is 15 residues. Germline-derived CDR1 and CDR2 are MGHRA and YSYEKL. This CDR3 is CASSPSDQGAIEQYF. The DNA of the CDR3 is TGCGCCAGCAGCCCCTCGGATCAGGGGGCAATCGAGCAGTACTTC.

As concerns this clonotype: This may be a read error, as it is one base from a much larger clone. The chain carries TRBV20-1 and TRBJ2-7, with 8 bases that match TRBD1. The CDR3 contains 17 residues. Germline assignment: CDR1 DFQATT and CDR2 SNEGSKA (reference sequence). The CDR3 is CSPRVVSQGAYSYEQYF. CDR3 coding DNA: TGCAGTCCTAGAGTAGTCTCCCAGGGGGCCTACTCCTACGAGCAGTACTTC.

This clonotype was recorded many times. This chain links TRBV6-2 or TRBV6-3 with TRBJ2-7; 7 bases match TRBD2. CDR3 length equals 14 residues. Per germline, CDR1 MNHEY and CDR2 SVGEGT. J gave up 1 base and V 6 bases, and 6 bases lay outside the gene matches. The CDR3 protein is CASSQSGESYEQYF. Written as DNA, the CDR3 is TGTGCCAGCAGCCAAAGCGGGGAGTCCTACGAGCAGTACTTC.

The CDR3 bases are TGTGCCAGCAGATCCGGGACAGGGGCGGTCGACGAGCAGTTCTTC. This translates into CASRSGTGAVDEQFF. This rearrangement joins TRBV6-2 or TRBV6-3 to TRBJ2-1; 10 bases are a match to TRBD1. The CDR3 consists of 15 residues. V dropped 6 bases and J dropped 10; count of bases not matched to a gene: 12. Germline V lookup: CDR1 MNHEY, CDR2 SVGEGT.

This clonotype was seen repeatedly, ten times or more. The chain has TRBV15 and TRBJ1-2, with D uncertain. Germline assignment: CDR1 LNHNV and CDR2 YYDKDF (reference sequence). V lost 0 bases and J 7 bases, leaving 21 bases between the germline ends. This CDR3 has 17 amino acids. The CDR3 DNA reads TGTGCCACCAGCAGAGACTCCTTGGACTCGATATTGGGTGGCTACACCTTC. Translation: CATSRDSLDSILGGYTF.

This clonotype has just a few counts. This chain links TRBV27 with TRBJ2-2; D might be TRBD2 (6 bases). This CDR3 region has 12 residues. Between the trimmed V and J ends, which lost 3 bases and 9 bases, there was a span of 8 bases. Germline V gene sequence: CDR1 MNHEY, CDR2 SMNVEV (reference sequence). The DNA of the CDR3 is TGTGCCAGCAGTTTCGGAGGGTGGGAGCTGTTTTTT. As protein: CASSFGGWELFF.

Many counts were recorded for this clonotype. J is TRBJ1-6 and V is TRBV20-1, with D unclear. The CDR3 length is 13 residues. CDR1 is DFQATT, CDR2 SNEGSKA, per germline (reference sequence). V lost 2 bases and J 7 bases, leaving 9 bases between the germline ends. Here the CDR3 reads CSARYDGNSPLHF. DNA for the CDR3: TGCAGTGCTAGATATGACGGAAATTCACCCCTCCACTTT.

This clonotype appeared a few times. CDR3 loop: CASSPNRFYQPQHF. CDR3 DNA: TGTGCCAGCAGTCCGAACAGGTTTTATCAGCCCCAGCATTTT. The chain carries TRBV28 and TRBJ1-5; possibly TRBD1 for D (5 bases). The germline gives CDR1 MDHEN, CDR2 SYDVKM. Trimming removed 5 bases from V and 5 bases from J, with 13 bases in between. The CDR3 extends over 14 amino acids.

This chain connects TRBV27 to TRBJ2-5, with a tentative D call TRBD2 (6 bases). The germline V gene encodes CDR1 MNHEY and CDR2 SMNVEV (reference sequence). The CDR3 is made up of 14 amino acids. Trimming cost V 7 bases and J 4 bases, with 16 bases left between them. The CDR3 here is CASTSGTRGETQYF. For the CDR3, the DNA is TGTGCCAGCACCTCAGGGACTCGGGGAGAGACCCAGTACTTC.

This clonotype is medium-sized (0.01 to 0.1%) by share. The chain is built from TRBV7-6 and TRBJ1-3, with 7 bases matching TRBD1. CDR1 and CDR2 from the germline V gene are SGHVS and FNYEAQ. CDR3 length: 14 residues. V shed 4 bases and J 3 bases; nucleotides not matched to a gene: 3. CDR3 bases: TGTGCCAGCAGCTCGGGACAGCATGGAAACACCATATATTTT. Its translation is CASSSGQHGNTIYF.

This clonotype was detected many times. The chain joins TRBV14 to TRBJ2-5; D possibly corresponds to TRBD2 (6 bases). The germline gives CDR1 SGHDN, CDR2 FVKESK. CDR3 length equals 16 residues. The V and J ends lost 1 base and 3 bases respectively, with 15 bases between them. The CDR3 coding sequence is TGTGCCAGCAGCCAAGGGGACTGGAGGTATGAAGAGACCCAGTACTTC. Encoded protein: CASSQGDWRYEETQYF.

The CDR3 sequence is CASSLRAGGASPNQETQYF. For the CDR3, the DNA is TGTGCCAGCAGCTTAAGGGCAGGGGGCGCTTCCCCTAACCAAGAGACCCAGTACTTC. This chain joins TRBV11-1 and TRBJ2-5, with TRBD1 matching 8 bases. J was trimmed by 0 bases and V by 2 bases; bases with no gene match: 14. The CDR3 is 19 amino acids. In germline, CDR1 is SGHAT, CDR2 FQDESV (reference sequence).

This clonotype came up many times. The chain has TRBV4-2 and TRBJ1-5; 9 nucleotides match TRBD1. Germline V gives CDR1 LGHNA, CDR2 YNFKEQ. CDR3 size: 15 residues. With V trimmed by 5 bases and J by 3 bases, 5 bases remained unmatched. This CDR3 reads CASSSGQGLNQPQHF. The CDR3 DNA reads TGTGCCAGCAGCTCGGGACAGGGTCTCAATCAGCCCCAGCATTTT.

Many counts were recorded for this clonotype. This rearrangement joins TRBV12-3 or TRBV12-4 to TRBJ1-2, with D perhaps TRBD1 (6 bases). V was cut by 7 bases and J by 2 bases, with 11 bases left in between. CDR3 length: 13 residues. The CDR3 loop is CASTRRGNYGYTF. As DNA, the CDR3 is TGTGCCAGCACGCGCAGGGGAAACTATGGCTACACCTTC.

This clonotype was counted ten times or more. The rearrangement joins TRBV27 to TRBJ1-2; 9 bases align to TRBD1. V shed 2 bases, J shed 4 bases, and the junction held 5 bases outside the gene matches. This CDR3 has 15 residues. Germline lookup yields CDR1 MNHEY and CDR2 SMNVEV (reference sequence). CDR3 residues: CASSLVGQGTYGYTF. The DNA for the CDR3 is TGTGCCAGCAGTTTAGTGGGACAGGGTACCTATGGCTACACCTTC.

This clonotype is judged medium-sized. The rearrangement links TRBV29-1 to TRBJ2-5, with 10 nucleotides matching TRBD2. CDR1 and CDR2 from the germline V gene are SQVTM and ANQGSEA. This CDR3 spans 13 amino acids. Trimming at V came to 7 bases and at J to 4 bases, leaving 6 bases not matched to a gene. CDR3 in DNA: TGCAGCGGTACTAGCGGGGTGGGAGAGACCCAGTACTTC. Translation: CSGTSGVGETQYF. The full variable domain, its missing parts supplied by reference TRBV29-1 and TRBJ2-5, is SAVISQKPSRDICQRGTSLTIQCQVDSQVTMMFWYRQQPGQSLTLIATANQGSEATYESGFVIDKFPISRPNLTFSTLTVSNMSPEDSSIYLCSGTSGVGETQYFGPGTRLLVL.